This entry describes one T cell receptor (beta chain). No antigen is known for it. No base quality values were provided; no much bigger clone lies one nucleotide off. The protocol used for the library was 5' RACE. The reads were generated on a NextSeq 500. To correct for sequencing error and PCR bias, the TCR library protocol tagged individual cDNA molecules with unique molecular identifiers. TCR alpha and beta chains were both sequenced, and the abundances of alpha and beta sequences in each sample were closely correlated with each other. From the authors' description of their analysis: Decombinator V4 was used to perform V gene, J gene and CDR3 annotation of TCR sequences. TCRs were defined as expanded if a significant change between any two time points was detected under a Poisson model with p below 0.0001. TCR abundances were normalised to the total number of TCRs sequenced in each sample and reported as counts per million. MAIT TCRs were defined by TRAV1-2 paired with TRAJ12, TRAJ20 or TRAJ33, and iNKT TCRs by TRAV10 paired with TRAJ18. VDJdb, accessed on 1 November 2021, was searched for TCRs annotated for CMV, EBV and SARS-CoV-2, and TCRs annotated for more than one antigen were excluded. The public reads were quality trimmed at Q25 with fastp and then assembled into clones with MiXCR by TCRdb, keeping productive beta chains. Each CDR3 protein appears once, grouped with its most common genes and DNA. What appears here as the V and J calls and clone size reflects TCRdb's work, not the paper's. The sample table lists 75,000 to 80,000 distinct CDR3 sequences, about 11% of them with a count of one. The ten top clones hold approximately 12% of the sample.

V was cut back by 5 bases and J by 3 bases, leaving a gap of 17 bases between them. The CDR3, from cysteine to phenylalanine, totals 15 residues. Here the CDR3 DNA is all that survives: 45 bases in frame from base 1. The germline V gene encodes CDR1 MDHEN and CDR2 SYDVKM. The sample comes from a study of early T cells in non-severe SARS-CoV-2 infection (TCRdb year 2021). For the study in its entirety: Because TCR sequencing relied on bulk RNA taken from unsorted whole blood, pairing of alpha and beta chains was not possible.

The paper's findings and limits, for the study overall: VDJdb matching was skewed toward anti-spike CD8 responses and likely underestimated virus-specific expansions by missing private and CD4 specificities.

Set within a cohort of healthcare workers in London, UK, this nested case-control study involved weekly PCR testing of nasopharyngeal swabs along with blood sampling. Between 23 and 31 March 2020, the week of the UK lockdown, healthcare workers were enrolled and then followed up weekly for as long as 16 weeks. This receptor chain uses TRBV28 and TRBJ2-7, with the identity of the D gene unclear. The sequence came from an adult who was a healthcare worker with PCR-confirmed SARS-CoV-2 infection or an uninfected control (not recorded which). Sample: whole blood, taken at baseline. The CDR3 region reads CASSTGPADRYEQYF. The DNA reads TGTGCCAGCAGTACCGGGCCCGCCGACCGCTACGAGCAGTACTTC.